This T cell receptor beta chain appears in the sequencing data of a study of T cells after yellow fever vaccination. Overall study context: Preparing low-cell-number fractions relied on SMART-Seq v4 Ultra Low Input. Overall study results and limits: Most primary-vaccination clones recurred post-booster (approximately 95% CD4, more than 85% CD8). A weaker secondary response peaked on day 5, the primary on day 15.

One entry per CDR3 protein results from TCRdb running MiXCR on the 5' RACE reads. The table records some 320,000 distinct CDR3 sequences, 7.5% to 9% of them present only once. On this clonotype: Its antigen is currently unknown.

Per the germline V gene, CDR1 is MNHEY and CDR2 is SVGEGT. V dropped 6 bases and J dropped 6 bases, with 18 bases sitting between them. This CDR3 comprises 15 residues. This rearrangement joins TRBV6-2 or TRBV6-3 to TRBJ1-5; a weak D match, TRBD1 (6 bases). This TCR was recovered from a man aged 18 to 29 who received the YFV17D yellow fever vaccine. Sequenced here: PBMCs, sampled on the day of the first yellow fever vaccination. As DNA, the CDR3 is TGTGCCAGCAGGCCGACAGGAGGGGAAGGTCAGCCCCAGCATTTT. This codes for CASRPTGGEGQPQHF.